The TCR beta chain described here comes from a study of response to subunit inactivated influenza vaccine. MiXCR, run by TCRdb on the RT-PCR reads, gives a single entry per CDR3 protein. The sample yields 630,000 or so distinct CDR3 sequences, 15% to 19% seen once. General study results and limits: The authors put forward the suggestion that each seasonal influenza vaccination may bring in only a limited number of new T cells.

As for this clonotype: Its target is unknown.

CDR1 is MDHEN, CDR2 SYDVKM, per germline. There are 17 residues in the CDR3. V dropped 3 bases and J dropped 1 base, with 17 bases sitting between them. The rearrangement uses TRBV28 and TRBJ2-3, with D perhaps matching TRBD1 (6 bases). This TCR derives from a man aged 50-59 years who received an inactivated influenza vaccine. Sequenced material: PBMCs from blood, taken about 13 days after vaccination. CDR3 DNA sequence: TGTGCCAGCAGTTTCTTTAGCCAGGGGTTGGGCACAGATACGCAGTATTTT. This gives the protein CASSFFSQGLGTDTQYF.